This T cell receptor (beta chain) was profiled in a study of shared clonotypes between healthy human individuals. Researchers divided each subset's genomic DNA evenly across several immunoSEQ plates. Some clones are missing from TCRdb's copy, which holds only in-frame ones; the method was immunoSEQ multiplex PCR. Of more than 850,000 clones listed, approximately 80% are singletons. This clone was detected only a few times. The same CDR3 can be traced to other DNA sequences in this sample. In germline, CDR1 is SGDLS, CDR2 YYNGEE. The CDR3 contains 14 residues. The germline V and J ends were trimmed by 0 bases and 1 base, with 4 bases remaining between them.

The TCR originated in a man aged 18 to 29 in good health. Some clones in this sample may be carry-over from other donors' samples. The sample taken for sequencing was memory CD4+ T cells from PBMCs. Subset here: CD45RA-negative fraction. The V call is TRBV9, the J call TRBJ2-2, with D hard to call. CDR3 DNA sequence: TGTGCCAGCAGCGTAGTGGGGAACACCGGGGAGCTGTTTTTT. Its protein product is CASSVVGNTGELFF.